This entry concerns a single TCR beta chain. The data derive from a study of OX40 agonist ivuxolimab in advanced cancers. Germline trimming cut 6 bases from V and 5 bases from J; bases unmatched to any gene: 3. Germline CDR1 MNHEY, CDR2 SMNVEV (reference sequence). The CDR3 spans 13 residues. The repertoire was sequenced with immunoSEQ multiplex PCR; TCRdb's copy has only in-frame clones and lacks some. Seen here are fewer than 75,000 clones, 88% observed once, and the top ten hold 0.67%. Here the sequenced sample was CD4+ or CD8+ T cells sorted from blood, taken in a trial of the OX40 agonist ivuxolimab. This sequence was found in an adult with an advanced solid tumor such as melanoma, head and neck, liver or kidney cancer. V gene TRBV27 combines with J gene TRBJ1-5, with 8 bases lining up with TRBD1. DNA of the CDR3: TGTGCCAGCAGAAAGACAGGGGATCAGCCCCAGCATTTT. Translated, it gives CASRKTGDQPQHF.